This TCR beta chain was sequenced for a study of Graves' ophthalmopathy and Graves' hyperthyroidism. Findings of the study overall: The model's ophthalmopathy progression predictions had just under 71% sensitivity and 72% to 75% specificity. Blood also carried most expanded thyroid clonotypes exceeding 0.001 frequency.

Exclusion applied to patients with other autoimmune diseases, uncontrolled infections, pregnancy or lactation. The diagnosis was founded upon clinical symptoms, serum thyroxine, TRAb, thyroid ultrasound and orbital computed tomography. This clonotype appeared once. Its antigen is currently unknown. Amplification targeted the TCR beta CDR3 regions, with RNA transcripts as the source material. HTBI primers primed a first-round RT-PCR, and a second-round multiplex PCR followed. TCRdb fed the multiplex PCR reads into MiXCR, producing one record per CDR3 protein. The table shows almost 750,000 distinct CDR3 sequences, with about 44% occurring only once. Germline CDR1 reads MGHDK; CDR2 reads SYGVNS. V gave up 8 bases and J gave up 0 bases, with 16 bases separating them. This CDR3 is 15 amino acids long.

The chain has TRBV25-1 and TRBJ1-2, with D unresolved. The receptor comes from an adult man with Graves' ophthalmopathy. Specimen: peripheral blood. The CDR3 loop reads CASDGRVRANYGYTF. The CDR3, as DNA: TGTGCCAGCGACGGTAGGGTCAGAGCTAACTATGGCTACACCTTC.